A selection of T cell receptor beta chains follows, all from one sample in a study of shared clonotypes between healthy human individuals. Only in-frame clones appear in the TCRdb table, and some are missing; sequencing was by immunoSEQ multiplex PCR. The table includes some 630,000 clones, 96% detected once. The sequenced material came from naive CD8+ T cells sorted from blood. The receptors were sampled from a woman aged 25-40 years in good health. The CDR3 runs from the conserved cysteine through the conserved F or W. Fields, in order: V gene, J gene, CDR3 length, CDR3 protein.

v_gene: TRBV9; j_gene: TRBJ2-2; len: 15; CDR3aa: CASSPRTINTGELFF
v_gene: TRBV30; j_gene: TRBJ2-5; len: 15; CDR3aa: CAWSVSPGGRETQYF
v_gene: TRBV13; j_gene: TRBJ2-7; len: 13; CDR3aa: CASSPPGLYEQYF
v_gene: TRBV29-1; j_gene: TRBJ1-2; len: 12; CDR3aa: CSVETGDYGYTF
v_gene: TRBV5-6; j_gene: TRBJ1-5; len: 15; CDR3aa: CASSLSGRGNQPQHF
v_gene: TRBV30; j_gene: TRBJ1-5; len: 14; CDR3aa: CAWADGASNQPQHF
v_gene: TRBV5-1; j_gene: TRBJ2-2; len: 12; CDR3aa: CASSLAGGELFF
v_gene: TRBV9; j_gene: TRBJ1-4; len: 15; CDR3aa: CASSVGGSTNEKLFF
v_gene: TRBV7-9; j_gene: TRBJ2-2; len: 16; CDR3aa: CASSPAGGSNTGELFF
v_gene: TRBV29-1; j_gene: TRBJ2-5; len: 13; CDR3aa: CSVEATQRRTQYF
v_gene: TRBV28; j_gene: TRBJ2-7; len: 14; CDR3aa: CASSLNRFSYEQYF
v_gene: TRBV28; j_gene: TRBJ2-1; len: 16; CDR3aa: CASRLAGEVPYNEQFF
v_gene: TRBV13; j_gene: TRBJ2-7; len: 12; CDR3aa: CASSLRGVEQYF
v_gene: TRBV7-9; j_gene: TRBJ1-6; len: 15; CDR3aa: CASSPTTGEGSPLHF
v_gene: TRBV6-7; j_gene: TRBJ1-5; len: 14; CDR3aa: CASSYGPDNQPQHF
v_gene: TRBV28; j_gene: TRBJ1-2; len: 14; CDR3aa: CASSPPGQGDGYTF
v_gene: TRBV4-1; j_gene: TRBJ1-1; len: 14; CDR3aa: CASSQQGSGTEAFF
v_gene: TRBV5-1; j_gene: TRBJ1-1; len: 15; CDR3aa: CASSQRTGMNTEAFF
v_gene: TRBV27; j_gene: TRBJ1-1; len: 13; CDR3aa: CASSFWTNTEAFF
v_gene: TRBV11-2; j_gene: TRBJ2-1; len: 14; CDR3aa: CASISRGRVDEQFF
v_gene: TRBV7-4; j_gene: TRBJ1-3; len: 19; CDR3aa: CASNGRAARGPFPGNTIYF
v_gene: TRBV28; j_gene: TRBJ1-4; len: 15; CDR3aa: CASRPQGGVREKLFF
v_gene: TRBV28; j_gene: TRBJ2-3; len: 16; CDR3aa: CASSLSWTTSTDTQYF
v_gene: TRBV9; j_gene: TRBJ2-1; len: 15; CDR3aa: CASSPTSGIRNEQFF
v_gene: TRBV7-2; j_gene: TRBJ2-5; len: 17; CDR3aa: CASSLAGLAGEGETQYF
v_gene: TRBV2; j_gene: TRBJ1-5; len: 14; CDR3aa: CASSWDRGSQPQHF
v_gene: TRBV28; j_gene: TRBJ2-2; len: 12; CDR3aa: CASSPVPGELFF
v_gene: TRBV4-2; j_gene: TRBJ2-2; len: 15; CDR3aa: CASSPPSDYTGELFF
v_gene: TRBV9; j_gene: TRBJ2-7; len: 14; CDR3aa: CASSVEGSVYEQYF
v_gene: TRBV25-1; j_gene: TRBJ2-6; len: 17; CDR3aa: CASSGPTGDYGANVLTF
v_gene: TRBV28; j_gene: TRBJ2-5; len: 15; CDR3aa: CASSLGAAKEETQYF
v_gene: TRBV11-3; j_gene: TRBJ2-1; len: 13; CDR3aa: CASSLGVGNEQFF
v_gene: TRBV27; j_gene: TRBJ2-7; len: 15; CDR3aa: CASSSVAGGPYEQYF
v_gene: TRBV7-2; j_gene: TRBJ2-7; len: 15; CDR3aa: CASSSPGPSFYEQYF
v_gene: TRBV28; j_gene: TRBJ2-7; len: 16; CDR3aa: CASRARDRVTLLEQYF
v_gene: TRBV30; j_gene: TRBJ1-1; len: 11; CDR3aa: CAWSVNTEAFF
v_gene: TRBV9; j_gene: TRBJ1-3; len: 18; CDR3aa: CASSVASQPFPSGNTIYF
v_gene: TRBV5-4; j_gene: TRBJ1-5; len: 14; CDR3aa: CASTAWDINQPQHF
v_gene: TRBV10-1; j_gene: TRBJ2-4; len: 13; CDR3aa: CAYLREAKNIQYF
v_gene: TRBV29-1; j_gene: TRBJ2-1; len: 13; CDR3aa: CSSLSGRNNEQFF
v_gene: TRBV2; j_gene: TRBJ2-2; len: 14; CDR3aa: CARGSGRAAGELFF
v_gene: TRBV5-4; j_gene: TRBJ1-1; len: 16; CDR3aa: CASSLGILGMNTEAFF
v_gene: TRBV6-1; j_gene: TRBJ2-2; len: 15; CDR3aa: CASSEALANTGELFF
v_gene: TRBV11-3; j_gene: TRBJ1-4; len: 12; CDR3aa: CASGRRNEKLFF
v_gene: TRBV28; j_gene: TRBJ2-7; len: 13; CDR3aa: CASSLPDISEQYF
v_gene: TRBV7-9; j_gene: TRBJ1-6; len: 15; CDR3aa: CASSSGQGANSPLHF
v_gene: TRBV5-1; j_gene: TRBJ2-7; len: 14; CDR3aa: CASSLAGFGYEQYF
v_gene: TRBV7-2; j_gene: TRBJ2-3; len: 16; CDR3aa: CASSLVSGISTDTQYF
v_gene: TRBV21-1; j_gene: TRBJ2-2; len: 16; CDR3aa: CASSTQVVTNTGELFF
v_gene: TRBV7-6; j_gene: TRBJ2-2; len: 16; CDR3aa: CASSPSRRADVGELFF
v_gene: TRBV18; j_gene: TRBJ1-5; len: 15; CDR3aa: CASSGDPYSNQPQHF
v_gene: TRBV5-1; j_gene: TRBJ2-5; len: 15; CDR3aa: CASSGTESYQETQYF
v_gene: TRBV21-1; j_gene: TRBJ2-1; len: 15; CDR3aa: CASSPRLAGYNEQFF
v_gene: TRBV28; j_gene: TRBJ1-5; len: 14; CDR3aa: CASSLGQPYQPQHF
v_gene: TRBV4-1; j_gene: TRBJ2-7; len: 13; CDR3aa: CASSQRASYEQYF
v_gene: TRBV7-9; j_gene: TRBJ2-7; len: 15; CDR3aa: CASSFPRQGKYEQYF